The source of this T cell receptor beta chain is a study of blood T cell repertoires in COVID-19. The method was immunoSEQ multiplex PCR; TCRdb's version includes in-frame clones alone and lacks a portion of them. The sample consists of fewer than 200,000 clones, approximately 86% of them appearing once. The CDR3 length is 12 residues. The V end lost 8 bases, the J end lost 6 bases, and 11 bases lay between the germline ends. Germline values: CDR1 MNHEY, CDR2 SVGAGI. Sequencing was carried out using peripheral blood. The chain employs TRBV6-5 and TRBJ1-5; maybe TRBD1 (5 bases). This TCR was sampled from a woman in her fifties or sixties who had recovered from COVID-19. The CDR3 nucleotides are TGTGCCAGCTGGGGGGGGACTCAGCCCCAGCATTTT. It is translated as CASWGGTQPQHF.